Below, one T cell receptor beta chain is given with its context. As yet, its antigen is unknown. Germline V gene data show CDR1 as SQVTM and CDR2 as ANQGSEA. The CDR3 has 12 amino acids. Time point: week 11, during vaccination. Vaccinated patients received 300 ug of mutant IDH1 20-mer peptide per dose, with topical imiquimod. These data come from a study of a mutant IDH1 vaccine in newly diagnosed glioma. The protocol was immunoSEQ multiplex PCR, while the TCRdb copy is restricted to in-frame clones and leaves out a portion. The sample holds roughly 48,000 clones; more than 85% are singletons and the top ten take around 2.5%.

The material was PBMCs, obtained from a glioma patient whose treatment included an IDH1 peptide vaccine. This TCR was recovered from a man between 50 and 59 years old with glioma. J is TRBJ2-5 and V is TRBV29-1, with D tentatively TRBD2 (6 bases). TRBJ2-7 matches the DNA end more closely, so the J call is doubtful. The CDR3 DNA reads as TGCAGCGCAGAGACTAGCTCCTACGAGCAGTACTTC. This gives the protein CSAETSSYEQYF.